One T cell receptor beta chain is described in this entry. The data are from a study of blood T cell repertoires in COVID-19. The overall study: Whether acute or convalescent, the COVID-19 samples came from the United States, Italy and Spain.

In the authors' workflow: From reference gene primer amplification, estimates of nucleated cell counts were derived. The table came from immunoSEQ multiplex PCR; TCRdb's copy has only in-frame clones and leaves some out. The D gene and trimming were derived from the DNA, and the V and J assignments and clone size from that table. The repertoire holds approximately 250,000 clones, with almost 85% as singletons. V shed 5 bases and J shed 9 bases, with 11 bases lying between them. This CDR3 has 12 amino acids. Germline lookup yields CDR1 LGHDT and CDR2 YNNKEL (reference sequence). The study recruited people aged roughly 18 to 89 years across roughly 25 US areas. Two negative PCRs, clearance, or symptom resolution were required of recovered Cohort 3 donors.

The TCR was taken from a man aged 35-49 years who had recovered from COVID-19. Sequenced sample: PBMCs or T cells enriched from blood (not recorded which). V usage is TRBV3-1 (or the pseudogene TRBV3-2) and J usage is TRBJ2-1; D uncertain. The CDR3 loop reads CASSITYSEQFF. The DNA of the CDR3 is TGTGCCAGCAGCATCACCTACTCTGAGCAGTTCTTC.